The 3 T cell receptor beta chains below all came from one sample that was sequenced in a study of blood T cell repertoires in COVID-19. Sequenced by immunoSEQ multiplex PCR; TCRdb stores in-frame clones only, minus some. The sample has a few hundred thousand clones, approximately 84% seen once. The specimen sequenced was PBMCs or T cells enriched from blood (not recorded which). Every receptor here comes from a woman aged 45-65 years who had been exposed to COVID-19.

The chain couples TRBV6-5 to TRBJ1-3, with 7 bases lining up with TRBD1. After removal of 6 bases from V and 2 bases from J, the junction contained 4 bases not matched to a gene. This CDR3 is 14 amino acids long. Germline values: CDR1 MNHEY, CDR2 SVGAGI. The CDR3 DNA sequence: TGTGCCAGCAGGCAAGACAGGGCTGGAAACACCATATATTTT. It is translated as CASRQDRAGNTIYF.

This clone was seen once. The J gene is TRBJ1-5, the V gene TRBV2; possibly TRBD1 for D (6 bases). This CDR3 has 13 residues. Germline V gives CDR1 SNHLY, CDR2 FYNNEI. The V gene lost 8 bases and the J gene lost 3 bases, with 11 bases spanning the gap. Here the CDR3 reads CASRRQVNQPQHF. CDR3 DNA sequence: TGTGCCAGCCGAAGACAGGTCAATCAGCCCCAGCATTTT.

The CDR3 sequence is CASSFGLAGMGEQYF. DNA for the CDR3: TGTGCCAGCAGCTTTGGACTAGCGGGGATGGGCGAGCAGTACTTC. The V gene is TRBV7-9, the J gene TRBJ2-7, with 12 positions matching TRBD2. Germline CDR1 and CDR2: SEHNR and FQNEAQ (reference sequence). There are 15 residues in the CDR3. J lost 6 bases, V lost 3 bases, and 6 bases had no gene match.